The 21 T cell receptor gamma chains below come from one sample, sequenced in a study of gamma delta lymphoproliferative disorders and STAT genes. With CATT, TCRdb re-called clones from the multiplex PCR reads. This sample has roughly 500 gamma-chain clones; 25% to 30% occur once, and the top ten carry around three fifths. Sequencing used genomic DNA taken from PBMCs of patients and controls. The sample taken for sequencing was blood. Receptors originate from a human donor in good health.

This clone was seen more than once but under ten times. Translating this DNA gives a protein that differs at residue 8 from the TCRdb one, which belongs to a much larger clone; a read error is likely, and the protein shown is this translation. The rearrangement links TRGV10 to TRGJ1 or TRGJ2. TCRdb gives no J gene; it was assigned here by matching the DNA to germline. TRGV10 is flagged as an ORF with uncertain function. The CDR3 loop spans 11 amino acids. CDR3 amino acids: CAAWADYRKLF. The CDR3 DNA reads TGTGCTGCGTGGGCTGATTATAGGAAACTCTTT.

This clone is labeled hyperexpanded. In the same sample, other DNA sequences code for this CDR3. V and J are TRGV10 and TRGJ1 or TRGJ2. TCRdb gives no J gene; it was assigned here by matching the DNA to germline. TRGV10 is annotated as an ORF whose role is uncertain. J was trimmed by 3 bases and V by 8 bases; bases with no gene match: 14. The CDR3 loop spans 15 amino acids. This chain's CDR3 is CAAWDYDGIYYKKLF. CDR3 DNA sequence: TGTGCTGCGTGGGATTATGACGGAATTTATTATAAGAAACTCTTT.

This clone is judged large. Other DNA sequences from this sample encode an identical CDR3 as well. The chain recombines TRGV4 with TRGJ1 or TRGJ2. The J gene comes from matching the DNA to germline here; TCRdb lacks it. With V trimmed by 0 bases and J by 8 bases, 4 bases remained unmatched. Germline CDR1 EGSTGY, CDR2 YDSYTSSV. The CDR3 is 12 amino acids. The CDR3 DNA follows: TGTGCCACCTGGGATGGGCATCATAAGAAACTCTTT. Amino acid sequence: CATWDGHHKKLF.

About this clone: At one boundary the junction diverges from the germline segment, which might be a read error. The chain joins TRGV10 to TRGJ1 or TRGJ2. The J gene, absent from TCRdb, was called here by matching the DNA to germline. TRGV10 is an ORF, with its function uncertain. CDR3 length: 13 residues. This chain's CDR3 is CAACWGVRYKKLF. CDR3 in DNA: TGTGCTGCGTGTTGGGGAGTGAGGTATAAGAAACTCTTT.

This clone was detected a few times. The protein TCRdb gives is from a much larger clone and does not agree with this DNA's translation at residue 2, likely a read error; the protein shown here comes from the DNA. The V call is TRGV10, the J call TRGJ1 or TRGJ2. In the absence of a J gene in TCRdb, the DNA was matched to germline to assign it here. TRGV10 is known as an ORF, though its function is uncertain. The CDR3 consists of 15 residues. The DNA for the CDR3 is TGTACTGCGTGGGATTATGACGGAATTTATTATAAGAAACTCTTT. Translated, it gives CTAWDYDGIYYKKLF.

A remark on this clone: For this DNA, TCRdb reports the protein of a much larger clone, which diverges at residue 15, most likely from a read error; the protein presented here is translated directly from the DNA. The chain is built from TRGV4 and TRGJ1 or TRGJ2. TCRdb offers no J gene call, so here the DNA was matched to germline to obtain one. The CDR3 is 21 amino acids. Looked up from germline, CDR1 is EGSTGY and CDR2 is YDSYTSSV. V trimming: 0 bases; J trimming: 3 bases; junction bases outside the gene matches: 26. The CDR3 region is CATWDGPGRSAPVSSYYKKLF. The CDR3, as DNA: TGTGCCACCTGGGATGGGCCGGGCCGCTCGGCCCCCGTATCGAGTTATTATAAGAAACTCTTT.

This clone has a handful of counts. The TCRdb record carries a much larger clone's protein, which differs from this DNA's translation at residue 5; a read error is the likely cause, and the protein listed here is the DNA translation. This sequence joins TRGV2 and TRGJ1 or TRGJ2. The J gene was not available in TCRdb and was assigned here by matching the DNA to germline segments. In germline, CDR1 is EGSNGY, CDR2 YDSYNSKV. The CDR3 runs to 14 residues. CDR3 region: CATWGGLNYYKKLF. DNA of the CDR3: TGTGCCACCTGGGGCGGGCTCAATTATTATAAGAAACTCTTT.

Turning to this clone: Because the CDR3's place on the DNA is in doubt, the DNA is left out and the CDR3 is given as listed by TCRdb. The V gene is TRGV10, but the J gene lacks a call. TRGV10 belongs to the ORF category, with a function that is uncertain. Both ends counted, the CDR3 spans 16 residues. CDR3 in amino acids: CAAWDSGTSLAVEQHF.

Sample share makes this clone large. V gene TRGV8 combines with J gene TRGJ1 or TRGJ2. Here the J gene came from matching the DNA to germline, since TCRdb omits it. Germline values: CDR1 VENAVY, CDR2 YDSYNSRV. V shed 4 bases, J shed 9 bases, and the junction held 15 bases outside the gene matches. The CDR3 has 14 residues. The CDR3 spells CATWDISRPIKKLF. CDR3 sequence (DNA): TGTGCCACCTGGGACATATCCCGTCCCATTAAGAAACTCTTT.

By sample fraction, this clone is large (0.1 to 1%). The CDR3 here is CALWEVHELGKKIKVF. The CDR3 DNA sequence: TGTGCCTTGTGGGAGGTGCATGAGTTGGGCAAAAAAATCAAGGTATTT. The chain uses TRGV9 and TRGJP. Germline matching of the DNA provided the J gene here, since TCRdb leaves it blank. Germline CDR1 is GITISATS and CDR2 is ISYDGTV (reference sequence). CDR3 size: 16 residues. V lost 0 bases and J lost 7; bases outside the gene matches: 3.

To note about this clone: TCRdb's listed protein matches a much larger clone and diverges from this DNA's translation at residue 3, likely through a read error; the protein shown comes from the DNA. J is TRGJ1 or TRGJ2 and V is TRGV10. TCRdb carries no J gene annotation; the J gene was assigned here by matching the DNA with germline. TRGV10 is known as an ORF, though its function is uncertain. The CDR3 contains 15 residues. Written as DNA, the CDR3 is TGTGCTGTGTGGGATTATGACGGAATTTATTATAAGAAACTCTTT. The encoded protein is CAVWDYDGIYYKKLF.

Concerning this clone itself: The protein that TCRdb holds for this DNA derives from a much larger clone and differs from the translated DNA at residue 19, which likely indicates a read error; the protein shown here is translated from the DNA. TRGV4 is the V gene, and the J gene was not called. Germline CDR1 EGSTGY, CDR2 YDSYTSSV. The CDR3 has 21 residues. The CDR3 is CATWDGPGRSAPVSNYYKRLF. For the CDR3, the DNA is TGTGCCACCTGGGATGGGCCGGGCCGCTCGGCCCCCGTATCGAATTATTATAAGAGACTCTTT.

The chain has TRGV8 and TRGJP1. Here the J gene was assigned by germline matching of the DNA, as TCRdb has none. CDR3 length: 14 residues. Trimming took 5 bases from V and 6 from J; bases not matched to a gene: 9. Germline CDR1 VENAVY, CDR2 YDSYNSRV. DNA for the CDR3: TGTGCCACCTGGGGGATGAGCTCTGGTTGGTTCAAGATATTT. Encoded protein: CATWGMSSGWFKIF.

Concerning this clone: It is unclear where the CDR3 begins or ends on the DNA, so no DNA is shown, and the CDR3 is as TCRdb lists it. J gene calling gave no result, while the V gene is TRGV10. TRGV10 belongs to the ORF category, with a function that is uncertain. Both ends counted, the CDR3 spans 16 residues. CDR3 loop: CTTVLRGISLHYKKLF.

With regard to this clone: A far larger clone lies a single base away; this is likely a read error. The same CDR3 is also encoded by other DNA sequences in this sample. This rearrangement joins TRGV4 to TRGJ1 or TRGJ2. The J gene was not available in TCRdb and was assigned here by matching the DNA to germline segments. Germline CDR1 EGSTGY, CDR2 YDSYTSSV. The CDR3 length is 21 residues. V lost 4 bases and J lost 0; bases outside the gene matches: 27. The chain's CDR3 is CATWDGPGRSAPVSNYYKKLF. In DNA form, the CDR3 reads TGTGCCACCTGGGACGGGCCGGGCCGCTCGGCCCCCGTATCGAATTATTATAAGAAACTCTTT.

This clone counts as medium-sized. The chain is built from TRGV9 and TRGJ1 or TRGJ2. As TCRdb names no J gene, one was assigned here on the basis of a DNA match to germline. The CDR3 totals 11 residues. V dropped 2 bases and J dropped 8; count of bases not matched to a gene: 3. Per the germline V gene, CDR1 is GITISATS and CDR2 is ISYDGTV (reference sequence). In DNA, the CDR3 is TGTGCCTTGTGGGAGGCGGATAAGAAACTCTTT. Residues: CALWEADKKLF.

Remarks on this clone: The limits of the CDR3 on the DNA are not certain, so only TCRdb's listed CDR3 is given. The V gene is TRGV10; the J gene was not called. TRGV10 is placed among ORFs of uncertain function. The CDR3 length equals 20 residues, ends included. The CDR3 here is CAAWDRGDIIRNSLAVEQHF.

This clone was counted at least ten times. The protein that TCRdb holds for this DNA derives from a much larger clone and differs from the translated DNA at residue 11, which likely indicates a read error; the protein shown here is translated from the DNA. This sequence joins TRGV4 and TRGJ1 or TRGJ2. The J gene, not given by TCRdb, was assigned here from a germline match of the nucleotide sequence. V shed 0 bases and J 0 bases; nucleotides not matched to a gene: 23. Germline V gene data show CDR1 as EGSTGY and CDR2 as YDSYTSSV. The CDR3 is 21 residues long. As DNA, the CDR3 is TGTGCCACCTGGGATGGGCCGGGCCGCTCGACCCCCGTATCGAATTATTATAAGAAACTCTTT. Its protein is CATWDGPGRSTPVSNYYKKLF.

With regard to this clone: TCRdb's entry gives the protein of a much larger clone, which mismatches this DNA's translation at residue 6, likely from a read error; the protein reported here is translated from the DNA. The DNA for the CDR3 is TGTGCCACCTGGGACGAGGTTTATTATAAGAAACTCTTT. Its protein is CATWDEVYYKKLF. The chain is built from TRGV2 and TRGJ1 or TRGJ2. The J gene was missing in TCRdb and was found by matching the end of the DNA to germline. The V gene's germline CDR1 is EGSNGY and CDR2 YDSYNSKV. V was pared by 2 bases and J by 3 bases, with 4 bases of the junction left unmatched. The CDR3 consists of 13 residues.

This clone was found a few times. This likely stems from a read error, as it lies one base from a far larger clone. The DNA is omitted, as the CDR3 cannot be located on it reliably, and the CDR3 follows TCRdb's listing. V gene TRGV11 was called; the J gene was not. TRGV11 is recorded as an ORF, its role being uncertain. The CDR3 is 17 amino acids in total, end residues counted. The CDR3 sequence: CTTVPAGLGTFSWFKIF.

This chain connects TRGV1 to TRGJ1 or TRGJ2. The J gene was not available in TCRdb and was assigned here by matching the DNA to germline segments. TRGV1 is identified as an open reading frame with a role that is uncertain. The CDR3 covers 16 residues. Unmatched junction bases numbered 10, after V lost 0 bases and J lost 2 bases. The CDR3 DNA follows: TGTGCCACCTGGGACAGGCCCCCCCAATATTATTATAAGAAACTCTTT. This gives the protein CATWDRPPQYYYKKLF.